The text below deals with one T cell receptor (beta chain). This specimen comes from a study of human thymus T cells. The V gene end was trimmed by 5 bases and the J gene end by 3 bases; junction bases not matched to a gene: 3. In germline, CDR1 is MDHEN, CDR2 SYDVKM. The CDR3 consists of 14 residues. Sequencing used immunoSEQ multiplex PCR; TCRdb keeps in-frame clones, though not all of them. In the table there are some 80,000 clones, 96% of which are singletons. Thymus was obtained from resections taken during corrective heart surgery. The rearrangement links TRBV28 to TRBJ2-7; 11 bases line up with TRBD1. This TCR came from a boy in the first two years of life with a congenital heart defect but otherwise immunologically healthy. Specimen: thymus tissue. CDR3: CASSRDRGYYEQYF. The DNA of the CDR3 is TGTGCCAGCAGTCGGGACAGGGGGTACTACGAGCAGTACTTC. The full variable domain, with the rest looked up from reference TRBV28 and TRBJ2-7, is DVKVTQSSRYLVKRTGEKVFLECVQDMDHENMFWYRQDPGLGLRLIYFSYDVKMKEKGDIPEGYSVSREKKERFSLILESASTNQTSMYLCASSRDRGYYEQYFGPGTRLTVT.